This paragraph reports one TCR beta chain. Its antigen remains unknown. From germline, CDR1 is SEHNR and CDR2 FQNEAQ (reference sequence). V lost 5 bases and J 10 bases, leaving 29 bases between the germline ends. CDR3 length equals 17 residues. CD4+CD25+CD127- Tregs, CD4+CD25- non-Tregs, CD4 and CD8 cells were sorted. This record comes from a study of Tregs in tolerant kidney transplant recipients. Findings and caveats of the study: This study did not directly address biological reproducibility. Validation in larger populations is needed because few patients were studied. Activated donor B cell expansion appeared to reveal the most relevant donor-specific TCRbeta repertoire.

Only in-frame clones appear in the TCRdb table, and some are missing; sequencing was by immunoSEQ multiplex PCR. Of about 240,000 clones in the sample, 84% are singletons; the top ten hold around 0.61%. This clonotype originated in a human donor in good health. The sequencing sample was made of CD4+ T cells from blood. This sequence joins TRBV7-9 and TRBJ1-1; D possibly corresponds to TRBD1 (5 bases). CDR3 in DNA: TGTGCCAGCAGCCCCCTCCAGCCGGGGCGGAAAAGTTTCGGAGCTTTCTTT. It yields the protein CASSPLQPGRKSFGAFF.